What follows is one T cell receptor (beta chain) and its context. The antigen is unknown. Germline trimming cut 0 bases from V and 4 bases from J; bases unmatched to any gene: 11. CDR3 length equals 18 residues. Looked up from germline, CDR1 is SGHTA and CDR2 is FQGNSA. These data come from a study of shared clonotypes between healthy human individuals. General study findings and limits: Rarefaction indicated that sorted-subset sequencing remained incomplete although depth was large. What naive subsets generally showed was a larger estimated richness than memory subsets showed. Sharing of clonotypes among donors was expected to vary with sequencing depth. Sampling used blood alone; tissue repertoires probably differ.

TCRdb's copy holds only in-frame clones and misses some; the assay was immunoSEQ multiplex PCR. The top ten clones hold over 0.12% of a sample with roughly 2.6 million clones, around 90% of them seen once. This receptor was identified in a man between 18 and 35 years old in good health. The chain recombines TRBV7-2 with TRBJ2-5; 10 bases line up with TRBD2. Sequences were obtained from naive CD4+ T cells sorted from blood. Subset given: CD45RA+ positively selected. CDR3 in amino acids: CASSLAPVAGGLRETQYF. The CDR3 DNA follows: TGTGCCAGCAGCTTAGCACCGGTAGCGGGAGGCCTTCGAGAGACCCAGTACTTC. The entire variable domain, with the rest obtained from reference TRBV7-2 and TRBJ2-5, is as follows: GAGVSQSPSNKVTEKGKDVELRCDPISGHTALYWYRQSLGQGLEFLIYFQGNSAPDKSGLPSDRFSAERTGGSVSTLTIQRTQQEDSAVYLCASSLAPVAGGLRETQYFGPGTRLLVL.